This entry lists 2 T cell receptor beta chains sequenced from one sample in a study of cytomegalovirus exposure and HLA in healthy donors. Sequenced by immunoSEQ multiplex PCR; TCRdb stores in-frame clones only, minus some. The sample has about 84,000 clones, roughly 91% seen once. The sequencing sample was made of PBMCs. These receptors originate from a man aged 30 to 39 in good health and CMV-seronegative.

The J gene is TRBJ1-2, the V gene TRBV29-1; D uncertain. Germline CDR1 reads SQVTM; CDR2 reads ANQGSEA. Trimming removed 3 bases at V and 2 bases at J, with 10 bases between. There are 13 residues in the CDR3. CDR3 in DNA: TGCAGCGTTGATATTTACGGGAACTATGGCTACACCTTC. Translated, it gives CSVDIYGNYGYTF.

The chain employs TRBV6-6 and TRBJ1-5; D possibly corresponds to TRBD1 (6 bases). Germline-derived CDR1 and CDR2 are MNHNY and SVGAGI (reference sequence). V was cut by 1 base and J by 2 bases, with 9 bases left in between. There are 15 residues in the CDR3. The CDR3 is CASSYLGAGNQPQHF. The CDR3 coding sequence is TGTGCCAGCAGTTACTTGGGGGCAGGCAATCAGCCCCAGCATTTT.